The 13 T cell receptor beta chains below come from one sample, sequenced in a study of PD-L1 blockade in urothelial cancer. As for time point: peripheral blood 6 weeks after treatment start. Assay: immunoSEQ multiplex PCR; the TCRdb copy retains only in-frame clones and omits some. The data show 25,000 to 35,000 clones, with 79% seen just once and around 3.5% held by the top ten. The input for sequencing was PBMCs, taken around atezolizumab (anti-PD-L1) treatment. The receptors here all came from a man between 65 and 85 years old with urothelial cancer.

The genes are TRBV27 and TRBJ1-4; 10 nucleotides line up with TRBD1. The CDR3 loop spans 14 amino acids. J gave up 9 bases and V 7 bases, and 8 bases lay outside the gene matches. CDR1 is MNHEY, CDR2 SMNVEV, per germline (reference sequence). The CDR3 spells CASTSDRGDKKLFF. CDR3 DNA sequence: TGTGCCAGCACCTCGGACAGGGGGGATAAAAAACTGTTTTTT.

The chain links TRBV6-4 to TRBJ1-1; weak D call: TRBD1 (5 bases). V lost 4 bases and J 4 bases, leaving 10 bases between the germline ends. Germline V CDR1 and CDR2: MRHNA, SNTAGT. The CDR3 runs 13 residues. The CDR3 coding sequence is TGTGCCAGCAGTGTCAGGGAGGGCACTGAAGCTTTCTTT. Translating gives CASSVREGTEAFF.

This clone was detected a few times. The chain links TRBV5-1 to TRBJ2-1, with D possibly TRBD1 on 5 matching bases. The germline V and J ends were trimmed by 0 bases and 10 bases, with 14 bases remaining between them. The CDR3 covers 14 residues. CDR1 is SGHRS, CDR2 YFSETQ, per germline. Here the CDR3 reads CASSLVAGSIEQFF. The CDR3 region has the DNA TGCGCCAGCAGCTTGGTAGCAGGGTCCATCGAGCAGTTCTTC.

CDR3 region: CASSGDSGTGELFF. Here the CDR3 DNA reads TGTGCCAGCAGTGGGGATAGCGGCACCGGGGAGCTGTTTTTT. The gene calls are TRBV2 and TRBJ2-2; possible D gene TRBD2, 6 bases. This CDR3 region has 14 residues. Germline lookup yields CDR1 SNHLY and CDR2 FYNNEI. Trimming left V 4 bases short and J 4 bases short, with 10 bases between.

The chain joins TRBV18 to TRBJ2-3; D may be TRBD1 (5 bases). The germline CDR1 and CDR2 sequences are KGHSH and LQKENI. CDR3 length equals 17 residues. V was trimmed by 6 bases and J by 0 bases, leaving 19 bases between them. The chain's CDR3 is CASSQGTGARSTDTQYF. The CDR3 bases are TGTGCCAGCTCGCAGGGAACAGGAGCCCGTAGCACAGATACGCAGTATTTT.

A single count supports this clone. The V call is TRBV19, the J call TRBJ2-5; 11 bases are a match to TRBD1. CDR3 size: 16 residues. Germline assignment: CDR1 LNHDA and CDR2 SQIVND (reference sequence). The J segment lost 5 bases and the V segment lost 4 bases, leaving 9 bases of the junction unmatched. The CDR3 spells CASSTRTGGQGETQYF. Written as DNA, the CDR3 is TGTGCCAGTAGTACTCGGACAGGGGGCCAAGGGGAGACCCAGTACTTC.

The rearrangement links TRBV10-2 to TRBJ1-4, with unresolved D. CDR1 and CDR2 from the germline V gene are WSHSY and SAAADI. Deletions cut 1 base from V and 6 bases from J, with 12 bases between. The CDR3 sequence is 15 residues long. CDR3 sequence: CASSEFEILDEKLFF. DNA for the CDR3: TGCGCCAGCAGTGAGTTTGAGATCCTCGATGAAAAACTGTTTTTT.

This sequence joins TRBV6-1 and TRBJ2-6; no clear D. The V and J ends lost 6 bases and 0 bases respectively, with 9 bases between them. CDR1 is MNHNS and CDR2 is SASEGT in the germline V gene. There are 15 residues in the CDR3. CDR3 amino acids: CASRAQYSGANVLTF. The CDR3 region has the DNA TGTGCCAGCAGAGCACAGTACTCTGGGGCCAACGTCCTGACTTTC.

The chain links TRBV14 to TRBJ1-4, with D unclear. The length of the CDR3 is 13 residues. Trimming took 2 bases from V and 8 from J, leaving 9 bases between them. Germline V CDR1 and CDR2: SGHDN, FVKESK. CDR3 sequence: CASSQLGREKLFF. In DNA, the CDR3 is TGTGCCAGCAGCCAACTTGGCAGGGAAAAACTGTTTTTT. The full variable domain, with the rest looked up from reference TRBV14 and TRBJ1-4, is EAGVTQFPSHSVIEKGQTVTLRCDPISGHDNLYWYRRVMGKEIKFLLHFVKESKQDESGMPNNRFLAERTGGTYSTLKVQPAELEDSGVYFCASSQLGREKLFFGSGTQLSVL.

This chain links TRBV5-6 with TRBJ1-3, with 7 bases that match TRBD1. Per the germline V gene, CDR1 is SGHDT and CDR2 is YYEEEE. This CDR3 is 16 amino acids long. The ends lost 4 bases at V and 2 bases at J; junction bases unmatched: 9. CDR3 sequence reads: CASSTTGTEAGNTIYF. Here the CDR3 DNA reads TGTGCCAGCAGCACAACCGGGACAGAGGCTGGAAACACCATATATTTT.

The V and J genes are TRBV7-2 and TRBJ2-2; 16 nucleotides line up with TRBD2. The J segment lost 6 bases and the V segment lost 5 bases, leaving 6 bases of the junction unmatched. The germline V gene has CDR1 SGHTA and CDR2 FQGNSA. This CDR3 contains 17 residues. DNA for the CDR3: TGTGCCAGCAGCCCAACGGGACTAGCGGGAGGGGCCGGGGAGCTGTTTTTT. Translation gives CASSPTGLAGGAGELFF.

The chain employs TRBV5-1 and TRBJ2-2; a weak D match, TRBD1 (7 bases). This CDR3 contains 14 residues. Trimming pared 0 bases from V and 6 bases from J, leaving 9 bases between. Germline CDR1 SGHRS, CDR2 YFSETQ. DNA for the CDR3: TGCGCCAGCAGCTTGGGCAGGGGGGCCGGGGAGCTGTTTTTT. Its translation: CASSLGRGAGELFF. The full variable domain, rest sourced from reference TRBV5-1 and TRBJ2-2, is KAGVTQTPRYLIKTRGQQVTLSCSPISGHRSVSWYQQTPGQGLQFLFEYFSETQRNKGNFPGRFSGRQFSNSRSEMNVSTLELGDSALYLCASSLGRGAGELFFGEGSRLTVL.

V and J are TRBV7-9 and TRBJ2-7; 9 bases fit TRBD2. The germline CDR1 and CDR2 sequences are SEHNR and FQNEAQ (reference sequence). Trimming at V came to 5 bases and at J to 1 base, leaving 6 bases not matched to a gene. This CDR3 spans 15 amino acids. The CDR3 is CASSTGTSYSYEQYF. The CDR3, as DNA: TGTGCCAGCAGCACCGGGACTAGCTATTCCTACGAGCAGTACTTC. Looking up the rest from reference TRBV7-9 and TRBJ2-7 gives the full variable domain: DTGVSQNPRHKITKRGQNVTFRCDPISEHNRLYWYRQTLGQGPEFLTYFQNEAQLEKSRLLSDRFSAERPKGSFSTLEIQRTEQGDSAMYLCASSTGTSYSYEQYFGPGTRLTVT.